These 15 T cell receptor beta chains were all obtained from the same sample, sequenced in a study of regulatory T cells in long-lasting Graves disease. Through Arm-PCR of CDR3 regions and iRepertoire HTBI primers, TCR beta libraries were built. TCRdb recomputed calls from the multiplex PCR reads with MiXCR, one row per CDR3 protein. The sample contains 400,000 to 550,000 distinct CDR3 sequences, around 15% of which appear only once. The time point denotes: newly diagnosed GD, antithyroid drugs for less than 3 months. Scientists built the TCR library using RNA that was extracted from PBMCs. This same sample was also part of a study on T cells in Graves' hyperthyroidism and ophthalmopathy.

The material was peripheral blood mononuclear cells (PBMCs), obtained at new diagnosis, from a patient treated with antithyroid drugs. These receptors all come from a woman aged 18-35 years with Graves disease.

This clonotype was recorded a few times. The chain recombines TRBV4-2 with TRBJ2-3; 12 bases are a match to TRBD2. The junction had 8 bases not matched to a gene; V was cut back by 4 bases and J by 3 bases. This CDR3 has 17 residues. Per the germline V gene, CDR1 is LGHNA and CDR2 is YNFKEQ. The CDR3 nucleotides read TGTGCCAGCAGCCCGGGGCTAGCGGGAGGGAGAACAGATACGCAGTATTTT. This codes for CASSPGLAGGRTDTQYF.

To note about this clonotype: The CDR3 does not end in the conserved phenylalanine or tryptophan, so this is likely a read error. The DNA is left out, because the CDR3 cannot be placed on it with certainty; the CDR3 is given as TCRdb lists it. The chain is built from TRBV28 and TRBJ1-1; TRBD1 is the table's D call and was not checked against the DNA. The CDR3 is 13 amino acids in total, end residues counted. CDR1 MDHEN and CDR2 SYDVKM come from the germline V gene. The CDR3 here is CASSSEGVPGIVL.

This clonotype was counted at least ten times. The rearrangement links TRBV2 to TRBJ1-5, with 9 bases aligning to TRBD1. This CDR3 comprises 14 residues. V was pared by 6 bases and J by 7 bases, with 7 bases of the junction left unmatched. Germline-derived CDR1 and CDR2 are SNHLY and FYNNEI. The CDR3 loop reads CASSPGQGSQPQHF. The CDR3, as DNA: TGTGCCAGCAGCCCCGGACAGGGGTCCCAGCCCCAGCATTTT.

The V gene is TRBV12-3 or TRBV12-4, the J gene TRBJ1-2; D not resolved. The CDR3 is 13 residues long. V gave up 3 bases and J gave up 8 bases, with 13 bases separating them. The CDR3 DNA is TGTGCCAGCAGTTTCTCGGATTCCTCCGGCTACACCTTC. Amino acids: CASSFSDSSGYTF.

The rearrangement joins TRBV2 to TRBJ2-7, with 7 nucleotides matching TRBD1. V shed 9 bases, J shed 4 bases, and the junction held 9 bases outside the gene matches. The CDR3 runs to 13 residues. Germline V CDR1 and CDR2: SNHLY, FYNNEI. CDR3 residues: CASHGDSRYEQYF. Here the CDR3 DNA reads TGTGCCAGTCACGGGGACAGTAGATACGAGCAGTACTTC.

The V gene is TRBV7-9, the J gene TRBJ2-7, with unresolved D. The V gene's germline CDR1 is SEHNR and CDR2 FQNEAQ (reference sequence). The CDR3 is 13 amino acids. V dropped 5 bases and J dropped 2 bases, with 10 bases sitting between them. The CDR3 DNA sequence: TGTGCCAGCAGCACGGCACGGACCTACGAGCAGTACTTC. It encodes CASSTARTYEQYF.

This clonotype has a count of ten or more. At one end, the junction sequence differs from germline, possibly due to a read error. The chain carries TRBV5-1 and TRBJ1-2; no definite D call. Germline V gene lookup returns CDR1 SGHRS and CDR2 YFSETQ. This CDR3 has 14 residues. The CDR3: CASSLEVSEYGYTF. The CDR3 nucleotides are TGTGCCAGCAGCTTGGAAGTGAGTGAATATGGCTACACCTTC.

This clonotype came up many times. V is TRBV3-1 and J is TRBJ2-7; tentatively, D is TRBD2 (5 bases). This CDR3 is 16 amino acids long. V was trimmed by 4 bases and J by 3 bases, leaving 19 bases between them. The germline V gene has CDR1 LGHDT and CDR2 YNNKEL (reference sequence). The DNA for the CDR3 is TGTGCCAGCAGCCGAAAGAGGACTCTTTTAGGCTACGAGCAGTACTTC. It is translated as CASSRKRTLLGYEQYF.

This clonotype was recorded a few times. The chain couples TRBV6-2 or TRBV6-3 to TRBJ1-2, with 7 nucleotides matching TRBD1. The CDR3 contains 13 residues. V was clipped by 6 bases and J by 8 bases; unmatched bases: 9. In germline, CDR1 is MNHEY, CDR2 SVGEGT. The CDR3 DNA is TGTGCCAGCAGCCGAATCCCGGGACAGGGCTACACCTTC. It specifies CASSRIPGQGYTF.

This clonotype was detected only a few times. The chain uses TRBV29-1 and TRBJ1-4; 7 bases fit TRBD1. This CDR3 contains 14 residues. Unmatched junction bases numbered 8, after V lost 4 bases and J lost 6 bases. Germline CDR1 and CDR2: SQVTM and ANQGSEA. The CDR3: CSVVDRAMDEKLFF. The CDR3, as DNA: TGCAGCGTTGTCGACAGGGCGATGGATGAAAAACTGTTTTTT.

V is TRBV20-1 and J is TRBJ1-5; 8 bases are a match to TRBD1. This CDR3 spans 14 amino acids. Trimming cost V 3 bases and J 6 bases; bases outside gene matches: 7. CDR1 and CDR2 from the germline V gene are DFQATT and SNEGSKA (reference sequence). Here the CDR3 reads CSARDRDGSQPQHF. The CDR3 region has the DNA TGCAGTGCTAGGGACAGGGACGGCAGTCAGCCCCAGCATTTT.

The rearrangement links TRBV5-1 to TRBJ1-6; 8 bases agree with TRBD1. Germline V gives CDR1 SGHRS, CDR2 YFSETQ. The CDR3 contains 15 residues. The ends lost 0 bases at V and 9 bases at J; junction bases unmatched: 5. The CDR3 sequence: CASSLGTGTGSPLHF. The DNA of the CDR3 is TGCGCCAGCAGCTTGGGGACAGGGACCGGTTCACCCCTCCACTTT.

This clonotype was observed a few times. The V call is TRBV20-1, the J call TRBJ1-2; 8 positions agree with TRBD1. Germline values: CDR1 DFQATT, CDR2 SNEGSKA (reference sequence). After removal of 3 bases from V and 4 bases from J, the junction contained 10 bases not matched to a gene. The CDR3 contains 15 residues. The CDR3 loop is CSARSRTGLSYGYTF. CDR3 nucleotide sequence: TGCAGTGCTAGGAGCCGGACAGGGCTGAGCTATGGCTACACCTTC.

Concerning this clonotype: A far larger clone is a single base away, which makes a read error likely. The rearrangement links TRBV24-1 to TRBJ2-1; D perhaps matches TRBD2 (5 bases). Trimming stripped 2 bases from V and 10 bases from J, with 11 bases between. The CDR3 is 13 residues long. Germline V lookup: CDR1 KGHDR, CDR2 SFDVKD. For the CDR3, the DNA is TGTGCCACCAGTGATTGGACGGGGTACGAGCAGTTCTTC. It encodes CATSDWTGYEQFF.

The V gene is TRBV5-1, the J gene TRBJ2-1; the D is unclear. V gave up 3 bases and J gave up 6 bases, with 19 bases separating them. CDR1 and CDR2 from the germline V gene are SGHRS and YFSETQ. The length of the CDR3 is 16 residues. The CDR3 nucleotides read TGCGCCAGCAGCTACACAAATAGCATCCGAAGCAATGAGCAGTTCTTC. It specifies CASSYTNSIRSNEQFF.